The present entry profiles one TCR beta chain with its context. The antigen remains undetermined. The V end was cut by 5 bases, the J end by 3 bases, with 8 bases between. Germline loops: CDR1 LNHDA, CDR2 SQIVND (reference sequence). The CDR3 contains 13 residues. The record originates from a study of T cell responses to AZD1222 COVID-19 vaccine. General observations from the study: The donor cohort was predominantly white British with a female majority, and clonal diversity may have been underestimated. CD4 TCRs covered the whole spike, strongest at regions 160-218 and 743-854. There were repertoire samples only from the period after the peak T cell response.

Repertoires were generated with immunoSEQ multiplex PCR, while TCRdb's copy carries only in-frame clones and drops some. The profile shows 150,000 to 200,000 clones, around 95% of them singletons. This chain uses TRBV19 with TRBJ1-5; no definite D call. The clonotype originates from an adult in good health. The sample was peripheral blood, taken on day 0 of AZD1222 vaccination. CDR3 loop: CASSYGYNQPQHF. CDR3 nucleotides: TGTGCCAGTAGTTACGGGTACAATCAGCCCCAGCATTTT.